The subject of this entry is one T cell receptor (beta chain). Its cognate antigen is unknown. Trimming cost V 4 bases and J 7 bases, with 11 bases left between them. Germline CDR1 is KGHSH and CDR2 is LQKENI. CDR3 length equals 13 residues. Only in-frame clones appear in the TCRdb table, and some are missing; sequencing was by immunoSEQ multiplex PCR. The sample records roughly 1,500,000 clones, 98% being singletons. The sample originates from a study of shared clonotypes between healthy human individuals. General study results and limits: A few donors showed sharing of approximately 5% of naive CD4 clonotypes. Sequencing depth was expected to affect clonotype sharing among donors.

The study enrolled healthy HIV-negative adults without recent acute infections or vaccinations as donors. CD45RA+ naive and CD45RA-negative memory subsets were separated from CD4+ cells. The TCR was taken from a man between 25 and 39 years old in good health. This chain links TRBV18 with TRBJ1-5, with a weak D call TRBD1 (5 bases). The source material was naive CD4+ T cells sorted from blood. Subset described: CD45RA+ positively selected. The CDR3 sequence: CASSHDRSQPQHF. CDR3 bases: TGTGCCAGCTCACATGACAGATCCCAGCCCCAGCATTTT.